These 22 T cell receptor beta chains came from one sample sequenced in a study of T cell clones after liver transplantation. Measured with immunoSEQ multiplex PCR; TCRdb has only the in-frame clones, and not every one. The data hold just under 9,500 clones, with 78% observed a single time. The specimen was CD8+ T cells from blood, collected at the 22-month timepoint. Source of these receptors: a human patient who received a liver transplant. Some of the T cells might come from the graft donor.

J is TRBJ1-5 and V is TRBV27, with 7 bases identical to TRBD1. From germline, CDR1 is MNHEY and CDR2 SMNVEV (reference sequence). This CDR3 has 14 residues. The ends lost 4 bases at V and 7 bases at J; junction bases unmatched: 7. The CDR3 here is CASSYSGGGQPQHF. As DNA, the CDR3 is TGTGCCAGCAGTTACTCAGGGGGAGGCCAGCCCCAGCATTTT.

This clone was observed once. This sequence joins TRBV29-1 and TRBJ1-2, with no clear D. Between the trimmed V and J ends, which lost 7 bases and 0 bases, there was a span of 12 bases. Per the germline V gene, CDR1 is SQVTM and CDR2 is ANQGSEA. The CDR3 runs to 13 residues. CDR3 in DNA: TGCAGCGCGCAGCTCGACGCTAACTATGGCTACACCTTC. It yields the protein CSAQLDANYGYTF.

The V and J genes are TRBV7-2 and TRBJ1-6; D may be TRBD1 (5 bases). There are 16 residues in the CDR3. V shed 5 bases and J shed 6 bases, with 17 bases lying between them. The germline V gene encodes CDR1 SGHTA and CDR2 FQGNSA. The DNA for the CDR3 is TGTGCCAGCAGCACTAGAGGGACTGCTCTTAATTCACCCCTCCACTTT. It codes for CASSTRGTALNSPLHF.

The chain employs TRBV23-1 and TRBJ2-7; D perhaps matches TRBD2 (5 bases). TRBV23-1 is an open reading frame, and its role is uncertain. The CDR3 contains 13 residues. Trimming took off 0 bases at V and 9 bases at J, with 12 bases between the two ends. The CDR3, as DNA: TGCGCCAGCAGTCAATCCGACGGCCGGGGGCAGTACTTC. Protein: CASSQSDGRGQYF.

This sequence joins TRBV11-2 and TRBJ2-7; 8 bases line up with TRBD2. Looked up from germline, CDR1 is SGHAT and CDR2 is FQNNGV. Trimming removed 1 base from V and 4 bases from J; junction bases left unmatched: 9. The CDR3 contains 16 residues. CDR3 residues: CASSLVAGGLSYEQYF. CDR3 DNA sequence: TGTGCCAGCAGCTTAGTGGCGGGGGGCCTTTCATACGAGCAGTACTTC.

The chain recombines TRBV5-1 with TRBJ1-1, with TRBD1 matching over 7 bases. Per germline, CDR1 SGHRS and CDR2 YFSETQ. Losses at the gene ends were 4 bases for V and 1 base for J; bases not matched to a gene: 4. This CDR3 is built from 14 residues. The CDR3 protein is CASSTGQPNTEAFF. The CDR3 region has the DNA TGCGCCAGCAGCACGGGACAGCCGAACACTGAAGCTTTCTTT.

The chain joins TRBV28 to TRBJ1-2; the D gene is possibly TRBD1 (5 bases). Germline V gene sequence: CDR1 MDHEN, CDR2 SYDVKM. The CDR3 is 14 residues long. Trimming removed 2 bases at V and 3 bases at J, with 10 bases between. CDR3 nucleotides: TGTGCCAGCAGTTTAATTGGGACCGACTATGGCTACACCTTC. Translation gives CASSLIGTDYGYTF.

The rearrangement joins TRBV7-3 to TRBJ2-7; TRBD2 matches 8 bases. CDR1 is SGHTA, CDR2 FQGTGA, per germline. With V trimmed by 5 bases and J by 4 bases, 10 bases remained unmatched. The CDR3 has 15 amino acids. CDR3 DNA sequence: TGTGCCAGCAGCCCAGGCGGGGGGTCGGCATACGAGCAGTACTTC. It encodes CASSPGGGSAYEQYF.

The chain is built from TRBV11-2 and TRBJ2-1, with 10 bases fitting TRBD2. There are 18 residues in the CDR3. Germline CDR1 reads SGHAT; CDR2 reads FQNNGV. The junction had 10 bases not matched to a gene; V was cut back by 0 bases and J by 5 bases. The CDR3 loop reads CASSLEGRTSGIHNEQFF. DNA for the CDR3: TGTGCCAGCAGCTTAGAAGGTCGGACTAGCGGAATCCACAATGAGCAGTTCTTC.

V is TRBV27 and J is TRBJ2-2; 10 nucleotides line up with TRBD1. CDR3 length: 18 amino acids. CDR1 and CDR2 from the germline V gene are MNHEY and SMNVEV (reference sequence). The trim removed 4 bases at V and 7 bases at J, leaving 15 bases unmatched. CDR3 sequence: CASSSRRLTGGNGGELFF. The CDR3 DNA reads as TGTGCCAGCAGTTCTCGACGACTGACAGGGGGCAACGGCGGGGAGCTGTTTTTT.

The rearrangement uses TRBV6-6 and TRBJ2-1, with 11 nucleotides matching TRBD2. This CDR3 spans 16 amino acids. V trimming: 3 bases; J trimming: 8 bases; junction bases outside the gene matches: 9. Germline V lookup: CDR1 MNHNY, CDR2 SVGAGI (reference sequence). CDR3 DNA sequence: TGTGCCAGCAGTTATTGGCCGACTAGCGGGGCCGATGAGCAGTTCTTC. This gives the protein CASSYWPTSGADEQFF.

This chain joins TRBV27 and TRBJ1-6; D unclear. This CDR3 comprises 13 residues. V was shortened by 4 bases and J by 9 bases, with 10 bases between the two germline ends. CDR1 and CDR2 from the germline V gene are MNHEY and SMNVEV (reference sequence). The CDR3 DNA follows: TGTGCCAGCAGTTACGACCCTGGTTCACCCCTCCACTTT. Residues: CASSYDPGSPLHF.

This clone was detected only a few times. This chain links TRBV6-1 with TRBJ1-5; TRBD1 matches at 7 bases. Germline V CDR1 and CDR2: MNHNS, SASEGT. The V segment lost 1 base and the J segment 7 bases; nucleotides outside the gene matches: 10. The CDR3 sequence is 16 residues long. CDR3 coding DNA: TGTGCCAGCAGTGAAGGAAGGCAGGGGGATCGGCAGCCCCAGCATTTT. It encodes CASSEGRQGDRQPQHF.

The chain joins TRBV6-5 to TRBJ2-7; 7 bases are shared with TRBD2. Losses at the gene ends were 6 bases for V and 1 base for J; bases not matched to a gene: 3. Per the germline V gene, CDR1 is MNHEY and CDR2 is SVGAGI. CDR3 length: 13 amino acids. CDR3 nucleotide sequence: TGTGCCAGCAGCTGGGGGGGGTCCTACGAGCAGTACTTC. Amino acids: CASSWGGSYEQYF.

The V call is TRBV9, the J call TRBJ2-3; D possibly uses TRBD1 or TRBD2 (5 bases each). With 4 bases removed from V and 6 bases from J, the gap between germline ends came to 27 bases. The germline CDR1 and CDR2 sequences are SGDLS and YYNGEE. This CDR3 contains 18 residues. CDR3 region: CASSPYLSPGPPQDTQYF. The CDR3 DNA is TGTGCCAGCAGCCCGTATCTCTCACCGGGACCTCCCCAGGATACGCAGTATTTT.

The J gene is TRBJ2-7, the V gene TRBV14; weak D call: TRBD2 (5 bases). Germline V lookup: CDR1 SGHDN, CDR2 FVKESK. The V end lost 4 bases, the J end lost 1 base, and 17 bases lay between the germline ends. The length of the CDR3 is 16 residues. CDR3 protein: CASSLFPTRGSYEQYF. DNA for the CDR3: TGTGCCAGCAGCCTATTCCCCACCCGGGGTTCCTACGAGCAGTACTTC.

This chain links TRBV9 with TRBJ2-4; 8 nucleotides line up with TRBD1. Germline-derived CDR1 and CDR2 are SGDLS and YYNGEE. The V gene end was trimmed by 5 bases and the J gene end by 5 bases; junction bases not matched to a gene: 6. The CDR3 contains 14 residues. CDR3 coding DNA: TGTGCCAGCAGGGCGGACAGGGACGAAAACATTCAGTACTTC. It is translated as CASRADRDENIQYF.

J is TRBJ2-6 and V is TRBV7-9; D uncertain. This CDR3 has 15 amino acids. Germline loops: CDR1 SEHNR, CDR2 FQNEAQ (reference sequence). V dropped 5 bases and J dropped 0 bases, with 8 bases sitting between them. In DNA, the CDR3 is TGTGCCAGCAGCAGCCAGAACTCTGGGGCCAACGTCCTGACTTTC. Translated, it gives CASSSQNSGANVLTF.

This clone was detected only once. The chain has TRBV2 and TRBJ2-7; 10 positions match TRBD1. Trimming took 9 bases from V and 0 from J; bases not matched to a gene: 5. The germline gives CDR1 SNHLY, CDR2 FYNNEI. The CDR3 runs 14 residues. Written as DNA, the CDR3 is TGTGCCAGTGGGGACAGGGGAAGCTCCTACGAGCAGTACTTC. As protein: CASGDRGSSYEQYF.

V gene TRBV6-4 combines with J gene TRBJ2-2; maybe TRBD1 (5 bases). V lost 6 bases and J 1 base, leaving 15 bases between the germline ends. The CDR3 extends over 16 amino acids. Germline CDR1 and CDR2: MRHNA and SNTAGT. In DNA, the CDR3 is TGTGCCAGCAGCGACGGCCTAACAGGGAACACCGGGGAGCTGTTTTTT. This gives the protein CASSDGLTGNTGELFF.

This clone is a singleton in its sample. The gene calls are TRBV7-6 and TRBJ2-1; no reliable D call. Trimming took 1 base from V and 7 from J, leaving 8 bases between them. Germline CDR1 and CDR2: SGHVS and FNYEAQ. There are 13 residues in the CDR3. The CDR3 nucleotides read TGTGCCAGCAGCTTAGAAGGTTGGAATGAGCAGTTCTTC. It codes for CASSLEGWNEQFF.

The chain recombines TRBV4-1 with TRBJ2-1; 9 nucleotides match TRBD2. Germline V gene sequence: CDR1 MGHRA, CDR2 YSYEKL. V trimming: 1 base; J trimming: 2 bases; junction bases outside the gene matches: 6. This CDR3 has 17 residues. The DNA of the CDR3 is TGCGCCAGCAGCCAAGTATCAGCGGGGGGTCCCTACAATGAGCAGTTCTTC. Its translation: CASSQVSAGGPYNEQFF.